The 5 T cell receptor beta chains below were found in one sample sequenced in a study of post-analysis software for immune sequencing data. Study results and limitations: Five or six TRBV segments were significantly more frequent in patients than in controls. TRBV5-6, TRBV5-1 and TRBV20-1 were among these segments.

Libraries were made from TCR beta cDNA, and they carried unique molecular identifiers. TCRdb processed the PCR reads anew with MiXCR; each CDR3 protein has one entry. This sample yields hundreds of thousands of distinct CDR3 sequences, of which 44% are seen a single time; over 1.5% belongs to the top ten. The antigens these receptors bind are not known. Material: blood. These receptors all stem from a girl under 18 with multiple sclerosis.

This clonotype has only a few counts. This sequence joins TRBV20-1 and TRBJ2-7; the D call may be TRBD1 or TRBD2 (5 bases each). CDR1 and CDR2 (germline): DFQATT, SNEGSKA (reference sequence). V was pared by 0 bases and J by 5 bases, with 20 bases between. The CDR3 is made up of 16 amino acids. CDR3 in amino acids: CSARDPGPAKLHEQYF. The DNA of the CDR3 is TGCAGTGCTAGAGACCCGGGACCCGCTAAGCTCCACGAGCAGTACTTC.

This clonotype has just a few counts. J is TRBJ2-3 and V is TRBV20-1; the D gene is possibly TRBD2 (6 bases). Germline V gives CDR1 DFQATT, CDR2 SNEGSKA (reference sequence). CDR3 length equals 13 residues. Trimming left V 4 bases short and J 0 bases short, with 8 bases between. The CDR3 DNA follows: TGCAGTGCTACGGCGGGGAGCACAGATACGCAGTATTTT. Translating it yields CSATAGSTDTQYF.

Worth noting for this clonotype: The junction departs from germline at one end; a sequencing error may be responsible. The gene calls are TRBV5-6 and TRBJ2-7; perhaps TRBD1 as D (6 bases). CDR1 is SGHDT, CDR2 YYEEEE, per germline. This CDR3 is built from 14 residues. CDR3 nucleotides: TGTGCCGGCAGCTTGGTCGGACAGAACTACGAGCAGTACTTC. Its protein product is CAGSLVGQNYEQYF.

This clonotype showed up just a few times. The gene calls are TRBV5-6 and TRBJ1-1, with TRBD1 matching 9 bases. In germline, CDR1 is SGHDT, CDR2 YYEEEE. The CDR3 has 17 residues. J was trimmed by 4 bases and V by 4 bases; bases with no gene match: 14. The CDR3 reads CASSDGQGPRRGTEAFF. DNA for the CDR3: TGTGCCAGCAGCGATGGACAGGGGCCCCGGCGGGGCACTGAAGCTTTCTTT.

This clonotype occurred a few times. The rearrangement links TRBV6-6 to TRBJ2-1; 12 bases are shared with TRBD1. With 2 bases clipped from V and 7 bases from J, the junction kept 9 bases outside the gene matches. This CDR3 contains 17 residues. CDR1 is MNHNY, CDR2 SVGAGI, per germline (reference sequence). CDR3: CASSYPGQGARGNEQFF. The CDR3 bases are TGTGCCAGCAGTTACCCGGGACAGGGGGCAAGAGGAAATGAGCAGTTCTTC.